A single sample gave rise to the 17 T cell receptor beta chains below, sequenced in a study of beta chain features in type 1 diabetes. The isolated RNA, all of it, was reverse transcribed, so expressed TCRB transcripts were what got sequenced. The assay was immunoSEQ multiplex PCR, and TCRdb's table has in-frame clones only and misses some. The sample holds some 190,000 clones, almost 8% seen once. General study findings and limits: In all four CD4+ subsets, TCRB CDR3 length was significantly, moderately reduced in type 1 diabetes.

Antigen specificity for these receptors is unknown. Sequencing input: central memory CD4+ T cells from blood. These receptors were obtained from a man between 18 and 29 years old with type 1 diabetes.

The chain recombines TRBV29-1 with TRBJ1-2, with a tentative D call TRBD1 (6 bases). The CDR3 is made up of 13 amino acids. The germline V gene encodes CDR1 SQVTM and CDR2 ANQGSEA. Trimming removed 4 bases at V and 6 bases at J, with 15 bases between. The DNA for the CDR3 is TGCAGCGTTGGCGGGGGGCCAATGAATGGCTACACCTTC. Its protein product is CSVGGGPMNGYTF.

The chain combines TRBV11-2 with TRBJ2-1; maybe TRBD1 (6 bases). The CDR3 is 13 amino acids. Germline lookup yields CDR1 SGHAT and CDR2 FQNNGV. V lost 1 base and J lost 13, with 14 bases in between. DNA for the CDR3: TGTGCCAGCAGCTTAGTTTCGCCAGGGGTACAGTTCTTC. Residues: CASSLVSPGVQFF.

This rearrangement joins TRBV11-2 to TRBJ2-1; D not resolved. Deletions cut 1 base from V and 13 bases from J, with 8 bases between. The CDR3 sequence is 11 residues long. CDR1 is SGHAT and CDR2 is FQNNGV in the germline V gene. CDR3 in amino acids: CASSLGQTQFF. The CDR3 DNA is TGTGCCAGCAGCTTAGGACAAACCCAGTTCTTC.

The J gene is TRBJ1-2, the V gene TRBV19; TRBD1 matches 7 bases. Germline CDR1 LNHDA, CDR2 SQIVND (reference sequence). V trimming: 6 bases; J trimming: 2 bases; junction bases outside the gene matches: 6. The CDR3 loop spans 14 amino acids. The CDR3 spells CASRRDRENYGYTF. The CDR3 region has the DNA TGTGCCAGTAGAAGAGACAGGGAGAACTATGGCTACACCTTC.

A few counts support this clone. The chain combines TRBV19 with TRBJ1-2, with D unresolved. CDR3 length equals 15 residues. Trimming shortened V by 6 bases and J by 4 bases, and 18 bases separated the two germline ends. Germline V CDR1 and CDR2: LNHDA, SQIVND (reference sequence). The CDR3 sequence is CASSPLRTVIYGYTF. DNA of the CDR3: TGTGCCAGTAGCCCGCTGAGGACTGTTATCTATGGCTACACCTTC.

The chain is built from TRBV4-3 and TRBJ2-3, with 8 bases matching TRBD1. In germline, CDR1 is LGHNA, CDR2 YSLEER. With 5 bases clipped from V and 1 base from J, the junction kept 5 bases outside the gene matches. There are 15 residues in the CDR3. As DNA, the CDR3 is TGCGCCAGCAGCGACCTGGACAGGGGCACAGATACGCAGTATTTT. The encoded protein is CASSDLDRGTDTQYF.

The chain uses TRBV9 and TRBJ2-1; possible D gene TRBD1, 5 bases. The CDR3 runs 13 residues. The germline V gene encodes CDR1 SGDLS and CDR2 YYNGEE. V was trimmed by 2 bases and J by 4 bases, leaving 7 bases between them. The chain's CDR3 is CASSVREYNEQFF. CDR3 bases: TGTGCCAGCAGCGTCAGGGAATACAATGAGCAGTTCTTC. The full variable domain, its missing parts supplied by reference TRBV9 and TRBJ2-1, is DSGVTQTPKHLITATGQRVTLRCSPRSGDLSVYWYQQSLDQGLQFLIQYYNGEERAKGNILERFSAQQFPDLHSELNLSSLELGDSALYFCASSVREYNEQFFGPGTRLTVL.

This clone was counted only a few times. The chain carries TRBV2 and TRBJ1-5; possible D gene TRBD1, 5 bases. V gave up 8 bases and J gave up 0 bases, with 11 bases separating them. Germline V CDR1 and CDR2: SNHLY, FYNNEI. The CDR3 spans 14 residues. This chain's CDR3 is CASAAQVSNQPQHF. The DNA of the CDR3 is TGTGCCAGCGCCGCACAGGTTAGCAATCAGCCCCAGCATTTT.

This clone came up a few times. This chain links TRBV28 with TRBJ2-1; D possibly corresponds to TRBD1 (6 bases). The CDR3 has 13 amino acids. V gave up 1 base and J gave up 10 bases, with 11 bases separating them. Germline V gene data show CDR1 as MDHEN and CDR2 as SYDVKM. The CDR3 DNA reads as TGTGCCAGCAGTTTATTCCCTGGGGGCGAGCAGTTCTTC. Protein: CASSLFPGGEQFF. Full variable domain (rest looked up from reference TRBV28 and TRBJ2-1): DVKVTQSSRYLVKRTGEKVFLECVQDMDHENMFWYRQDPGLGLRLIYFSYDVKMKEKGDIPEGYSVSREKKERFSLILESASTNQTSMYLCASSLFPGGEQFFGPGTRLTVL.

The chain combines TRBV28 with TRBJ1-2; maybe TRBD1 (6 bases). Germline CDR1 and CDR2: MDHEN and SYDVKM. This CDR3 region has 13 residues. V gave up 5 bases and J gave up 3 bases, with 10 bases separating them. The CDR3 nucleotides are TGTGCCAGCAGTCCAGGGGCGCACTATGGCTACACCTTC. Protein: CASSPGAHYGYTF.

This clone appeared many times. V usage is TRBV4-3 and J usage is TRBJ2-2, with TRBD1 matching over 7 bases. This CDR3 is 16 amino acids long. Trimming removed 0 bases from V and 2 bases from J; junction bases left unmatched: 3. Germline CDR1 LGHNA, CDR2 YSLEER. The CDR3 region is CASSQEQGTNTGELFF. CDR3 sequence (DNA): TGCGCCAGCAGCCAAGAACAGGGGACAAACACCGGGGAGCTGTTTTTT.

This clone was detected a few times. The rearrangement links TRBV21-1 to TRBJ1-5. TRBV21-1 is a pseudogene locus. The CDR3 covers 15 residues. CDR3 bases: TGTGCCAGCAGCGGGAGGGGAAGGGGTAATCAGCCCCAGCATTTT. Residues: CASSGRGRGNQPQHF.

V and J are TRBV18 and TRBJ2-3; a possible D gene is TRBD1 (7 bases). Between the trimmed V and J ends, which lost 3 bases and 6 bases, there was a span of 13 bases. Germline CDR1 KGHSH, CDR2 LQKENI. The CDR3 spans 14 residues. CDR3 coding DNA: TGTGCCAGCTCACCCCAGACAGGGAGGGATACGCAGTATTTT. Protein sequence: CASSPQTGRDTQYF.

This clone was detected only a few times. CDR3 residues: CASSGAQSRGDTGELFF. CDR3 sequence (DNA): TGTGCCAGTAGCGGAGCGCAGAGCAGGGGAGACACCGGGGAGCTGTTTTTT. The gene calls are TRBV19 and TRBJ2-2; TRBD1 is a possible D gene (6 bases). V was cut by 6 bases and J by 3 bases, with 20 bases left in between. This CDR3 has 17 amino acids. From germline, CDR1 is LNHDA and CDR2 SQIVND (reference sequence). Drawing the rest from reference TRBV19 and TRBJ2-2, the complete variable domain is DGGITQSPKYLFRKEGQNVTLSCEQNLNHDAMYWYRQDPGQGLRLIYYSQIVNDFQKGDIAEGYSVSREKKESFPLTVTSAQKNPTAFYLCASSGAQSRGDTGELFFGEGSRLTVL.

This clone was counted only a few times. The chain links TRBV6-6 to TRBJ2-7, with 10 bases lining up with TRBD2. V lost 10 bases and J lost 8; bases outside the gene matches: 11. The CDR3 is 13 residues long. The V gene's germline CDR1 is MNHNY and CDR2 SVGAGI (reference sequence). CDR3 DNA: TGTGCCACCGTCTCTAGCGGGAGCAGCCAGCAGTACTTC. Translating gives CATVSSGSSQQYF.

This rearrangement joins TRBV15 to TRBJ1-2; 7 nucleotides agree with TRBD1. V lost 1 base, J lost 5 bases, and 4 bases stayed unmatched. The germline gives CDR1 LNHNV, CDR2 YYDKDF (reference sequence). The CDR3 loop spans 14 amino acids. The CDR3 spells CATSRGGTAYGYTF. The CDR3 coding sequence is TGTGCCACCAGCAGAGGGGGGACAGCGTATGGCTACACCTTC.

The chain carries TRBV28 and TRBJ2-1; TRBD1 agrees at 7 bases. V was pared by 6 bases and J by 2 bases, with 7 bases of the junction left unmatched. CDR1 MDHEN and CDR2 SYDVKM come from the germline V gene. The CDR3 is made up of 15 amino acids. CDR3 sequence reads: CASRVSGQTYNEQFF. As DNA, the CDR3 is TGTGCCAGCAGAGTCTCGGGACAGACCTACAATGAGCAGTTCTTC.